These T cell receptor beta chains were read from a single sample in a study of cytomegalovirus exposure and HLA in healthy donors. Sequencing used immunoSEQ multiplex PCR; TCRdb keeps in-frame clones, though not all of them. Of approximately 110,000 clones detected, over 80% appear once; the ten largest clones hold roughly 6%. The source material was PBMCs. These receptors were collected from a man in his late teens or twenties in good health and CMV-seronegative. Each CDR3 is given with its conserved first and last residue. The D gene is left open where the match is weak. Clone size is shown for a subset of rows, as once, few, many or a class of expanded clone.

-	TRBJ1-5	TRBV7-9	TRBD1	CASSTLTGVGNQPQHF	TGTGCCAGCAGCACCCTGACAGGGGTAGGCAATCAGCCCCAGCATTTT
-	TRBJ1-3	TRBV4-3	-	CASSLLQGISGNTIYF	TGCGCCAGCAGCCTCTTACAGGGAATCTCTGGAAACACCATATATTTT
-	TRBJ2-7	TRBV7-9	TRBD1	CSSSFRTGPSSYEQYF	TGTTCCAGCAGCTTCCGGACAGGGCCTAGCTCCTACGAGCAGTACTTC
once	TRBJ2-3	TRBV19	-	CASSIYGQGLGDTQYF	TGTGCCAGTAGTATATACGGCCAGGGCCTAGGAGATACGCAGTATTTT
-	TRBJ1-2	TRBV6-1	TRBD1	CASSSRDSLYGYTF	TGTGCCAGCAGTAGCCGGGACAGCCTCTATGGCTACACCTTC
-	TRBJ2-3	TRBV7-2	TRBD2	CASSPLGNLAGNLKAWKYF	TGTGCCAGCAGTCCCCTGGGGAATCTAGCGGGGAATCTTAAGGCCTGGAAGTATTTT
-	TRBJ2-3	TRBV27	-	CASSYQRGQGSADTQYF	TGTGCCAGCAGTTACCAACGTGGGCAGGGGTCGGCAGATACGCAGTATTTT
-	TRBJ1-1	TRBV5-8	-	CASSVYSRGRDTEAFF	TGTGCCAGCAGCGTATATTCACGGGGAAGGGATACTGAAGCTTTCTTT
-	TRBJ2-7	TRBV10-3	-	CAISSSPSYEQYF	TGTGCCATCAGTTCTAGCCCCTCCTACGAGCAGTACTTC
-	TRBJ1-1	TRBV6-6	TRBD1	CASNHRGSGNTEAFF	TGTGCCAGCAACCACAGGGGTAGTGGGAACACTGAAGCTTTCTTT
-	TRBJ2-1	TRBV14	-	CASSQRFGSGTGAEYNEQFF	TGTGCCAGCAGCCAACGTTTCGGGTCGGGCACCGGAGCGGAGTACAATGAGCAGTTCTTC
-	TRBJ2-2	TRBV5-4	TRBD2	CASSSPSSGRAFVGELFF	TGTGCCAGCAGCTCCCCTTCTAGCGGGAGGGCCTTTGTCGGGGAGCTGTTTTTT
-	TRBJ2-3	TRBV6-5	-	CASRASGTDTQYF	TGTGCCAGCAGAGCAAGCGGGACAGATACGCAGTATTTT
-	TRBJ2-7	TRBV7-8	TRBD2	CASSTPEAGTSGKDPYEQYF	TGTGCCAGCAGCACCCCTGAGGCCGGGACTAGCGGCAAAGATCCCTACGAGCAGTACTTC
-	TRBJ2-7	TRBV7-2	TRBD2	CASSPGLAGVAYEQYF	TGTGCCAGCAGCCCTGGACTAGCGGGAGTAGCCTACGAGCAGTACTTC
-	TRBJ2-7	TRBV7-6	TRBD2	CASSRTGGSYEQYF	TGTGCCAGCAGCCGGACGGGGGGCTCCTACGAGCAGTACTTC
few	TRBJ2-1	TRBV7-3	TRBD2	CASSLGLAEVNEQFF	TGTGCCAGCAGCTTGGGACTAGCGGAAGTAAATGAGCAGTTCTTC
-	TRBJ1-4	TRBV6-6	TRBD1	CASSTRQGFEKLFF	TGTGCCAGCAGTACCAGACAGGGGTTTGAAAAACTGTTTTTT
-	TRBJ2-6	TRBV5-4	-	CASSARVTGANVLTF	TGTGCCAGCAGCGCCAGGGTAACTGGGGCCAACGTCCTGACTTTC
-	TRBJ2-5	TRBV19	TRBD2	CASSRLAGGPGETQYF	TGTGCCAGTAGTAGACTAGCGGGAGGGCCTGGAGAGACCCAGTACTTC
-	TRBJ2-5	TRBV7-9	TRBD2	CASSPGTSGREDETQYF	TGTGCCAGCAGCCCCGGGACTAGCGGGAGGGAGGATGAGACCCAGTACTTC
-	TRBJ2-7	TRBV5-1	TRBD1	CASSSGTGGREQYF	TGCGCCAGCAGCTCGGGGACAGGGGGCCGCGAGCAGTACTTC
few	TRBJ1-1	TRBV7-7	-	CASSLSLNTEAFF	TGTGCTAGCAGCTTATCCTTGAACACTGAAGCTTTCTTT
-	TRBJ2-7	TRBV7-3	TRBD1	CASSLRGTGLGEQYF	TGTGCCAGCAGCTTAAGGGGGACAGGGCTTGGCGAGCAGTACTTC
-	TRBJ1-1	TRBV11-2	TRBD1	CASSFNRGPEAFF	TGTGCCAGCAGCTTCAACAGGGGGCCAGAAGCTTTCTTT